These T cell receptor beta chains were read from a single sample in a study of OX40 agonist ivuxolimab in advanced cancers. TCRdb keeps only in-frame clones here, not all; method: immunoSEQ multiplex PCR. The sample shows under 85,000 clones, 85% to 95% of them seen only once. The input for sequencing was CD4+ or CD8+ T cells sorted from blood, taken in a trial of the OX40 agonist ivuxolimab. The origin of the receptors is an adult with an advanced solid tumor such as melanoma, head and neck, liver or kidney cancer. CDR3s include the opening cysteine and the closing phenylalanine or tryptophan. A D gene is named only where the DNA matches it firmly.

j_call d_call v_call cdr3_aa cdr3_nt
TRBJ1-3 - TRBV28 CASRFQSSGNTIYF TGTGCCAGCAGATTCCAGAGCTCTGGAAACACCATATATTTT
TRBJ2-3 - TRBV18 CASSPPGADTQYF TGTGCCAGCTCACCACCGGGCGCAGATACGCAGTATTTT
TRBJ2-1 - TRBV4-3 CASSQDARARQFF TGCGCCAGCAGCCAAGATGCGAGGGCTAGGCAGTTCTTC
TRBJ2-3 TRBD2 TRBV5-5 CASSFGLAGNTDTQYF TGTGCCAGCAGCTTCGGACTAGCGGGGAACACAGATACGCAGTATTTT
TRBJ2-1 TRBD2 TRBV5-1 CASSLELSGGYNEQFF TGCGCCAGCAGCTTGGAATTGAGCGGGGGCTACAATGAGCAGTTCTTC
TRBJ2-4 - TRBV19 CASSIRVAGGAKNIQYF TGTGCCAGTAGTATCAGGGTCGCAGGTGGAGCCAAAAACATTCAGTACTTC
TRBJ2-1 TRBD1 TRBV9 CASSATGEGYNEQFF TGTGCCAGCAGCGCGACAGGGGAAGGGTACAATGAGCAGTTCTTC
TRBJ2-5 - TRBV5-1 CASSNHQETQYF TGCGCCAGCAGCAATCACCAAGAGACCCAGTACTTC
TRBJ2-7 - TRBV11-3 CASSLGRGISYEQYF TGTGCCAGCAGCTTAGGTCGGGGGATCTCCTACGAGCAGTACTTC
TRBJ2-7 - TRBV9 CASSVAGTGEQYF TGTGCCAGCAGCGTAGCCGGGACGGGCGAGCAGTACTTC
TRBJ2-4 - TRBV28 CASSLYRVNIQYF TGTGCCAGCAGTTTATATAGGGTGAACATTCAGTACTTC
TRBJ2-5 TRBD2 TRBV7-7 CASSQTSGSPETQYF TGTGCTAGCAGCCAGACTAGCGGGAGCCCAGAGACCCAGTACTTC
TRBJ2-7 - TRBV28 CASSPGGAGGYEQYF TGTGCCAGCAGCCCAGGGGGCGCGGGGGGATACGAGCAGTACTTC
TRBJ2-5 - TRBV11-3 CASSFLERQETQYF TGTGCCAGCAGCTTTTTGGAGCGGCAAGAGACCCAGTACTTC
TRBJ2-6 - TRBV6-1 CASSEAGANVLTF TGTGCCAGCAGTGAAGCCGGGGCCAACGTCCTGACTTTC